This T cell receptor beta chain was found in a study of cytomegalovirus exposure and HLA in healthy donors. Broader study findings: Fewer N-insertions than the roughly 600-donor mean were reportedly shown by an Asian-associated ancestry cluster in a later analysis. Beyond CMV serostatus, there was no information to go on about immune exposure. TCR beta V- and J-gene trimming was later associated with a missense DCLRE1C variant.

Though nominally healthy at sampling, donors likely had unrecorded immune exposures. The PCR was carried out with 60 Vbeta primers and 13 Jbeta primers. Clones were sequenced by immunoSEQ multiplex PCR, and TCRdb holds only the in-frame ones, with some missing. The top ten clones hold about 13% of a sample with about 160,000 clones, 65% to 80% of them seen once. CDR1 and CDR2 from the germline V gene are MNHEY and SVGAGI. The CDR3 is 14 residues long. The junction had 7 bases not matched to a gene; V was cut back by 6 bases and J by 6 bases. For this clone: Its antigen is unknown.

V gene TRBV6-5 combines with J gene TRBJ2-1; 8 positions match TRBD1. The TCR sequence derives from a man aged 35 to 55 in good health and CMV-seropositive. Input material: PBMCs. The CDR3 bases are TGTGCCAGCAGGACCGGGACAGGTGGCAATGAGCAGTTCTTC. Translated: CASRTGTGGNEQFF.